These 28 T cell receptor beta chains were sequenced from one sample in a study of graft-versus-host responses after intestinal transplantation. Only in-frame clones appear in the TCRdb table, and some are missing; sequencing was by immunoSEQ multiplex PCR. The sample consists of around 20,000 clones, over 75% of them appearing once. Sequences were derived from PBMCs, sampled 14 days after transplant. The receptors shown here come from a human patient who received an intestinal transplant, so some T cells may come from the graft donor.

V gene TRBV2 combines with J gene TRBJ1-5, with D unclear. Germline V gene lookup returns CDR1 SNHLY and CDR2 FYNNEI. With 4 bases removed from V and 6 bases from J, the gap between germline ends came to 7 bases. The CDR3 sequence is 12 residues long. The CDR3 sequence: CASSVYSQPQHF. For the CDR3, the DNA is TGTGCCAGCAGTGTTTATAGTCAGCCCCAGCATTTT.

This chain uses TRBV6-5 with TRBJ1-2, with D unresolved. Per germline, CDR1 MNHEY and CDR2 SVGAGI. This CDR3 region has 14 residues. V was pared by 0 bases and J by 2 bases, with 7 bases between. In nucleotides, the CDR3 is TGTGCCAGCAGTTACTCGGAGCGAAACTATGGCTACACCTTC. It encodes CASSYSERNYGYTF.

V gene TRBV25-1 combines with J gene TRBJ2-7; D remains ambiguous. CDR1 MGHDK and CDR2 SYGVNS come from the germline V gene. This CDR3 has 16 residues. V was cut by 5 bases and J by 1 base, with 18 bases left in between. For the CDR3, the DNA is TGTGCCAGCAGTCCAAACTCCTTACACACTTCCTACGAGCAGTACTTC. Protein sequence: CASSPNSLHTSYEQYF.

This chain joins TRBV19 and TRBJ1-1; D may be TRBD1 (5 bases). This CDR3 has 14 residues. Trimming left V 1 base short and J 1 base short, with 7 bases between. Germline V gives CDR1 LNHDA, CDR2 SQIVND (reference sequence). The DNA for the CDR3 is TGTGCCAGTAGTATAGGGCAGGGGAACACTGAAGCTTTCTTT. Its translation: CASSIGQGNTEAFF.

The V call is TRBV25-1, the J call TRBJ2-7, with D possibly matching TRBD2 (5 bases). This CDR3 region has 15 residues. V lost 0 bases to trimming and J lost 3 bases, with 12 bases between them. Germline CDR1 MGHDK, CDR2 SYGVNS. The CDR3 is CASSEYMGEGYEQYF. The CDR3 DNA is TGTGCCAGCAGTGAATATATGGGTGAGGGCTACGAGCAGTACTTC.

The chain employs TRBV4-2 and TRBJ2-5; no firm D call. Trimming shortened V by 0 bases and J by 4 bases, and 15 bases separated the two germline ends. The germline V gene has CDR1 LGHNA and CDR2 YNFKEQ. This CDR3 comprises 16 residues. CDR3 DNA sequence: TGTGCCAGCAGCCAAGAGGACGGAAACAGCAGAGAGACCCAGTACTTC. The encoded protein is CASSQEDGNSRETQYF.

The rearrangement joins TRBV7-9 to TRBJ1-1; possible D gene TRBD1, 5 bases. V shed 3 bases and J shed 2 bases, with 10 bases lying between them. CDR3 length equals 14 residues. The germline V gene encodes CDR1 SEHNR and CDR2 FQNEAQ (reference sequence). The DNA for the CDR3 is TGTGCCAGCAGCTTGGGGGGATTAAACACTGAAGCTTTCTTT. Protein: CASSLGGLNTEAFF.

On this clone itself: The junction does not match germline at one end; this may be a read error. The genes are TRBV7-7 and TRBJ2-2; 8 bases are shared with TRBD2. Germline loops: CDR1 SSHAT, CDR2 FNYEAQ (reference sequence). This CDR3 has 13 residues. The CDR3 nucleotides read TGTGCTAGCAGCGCGGGGGGTCCCGGGGAGCTGTTTTTT. Translating gives CASSAGGPGELFF.

The rearrangement links TRBV10-3 to TRBJ2-1, with unresolved D. The CDR3 length is 14 residues. Between the trimmed V and J ends, which lost 4 bases and 10 bases, there was a span of 17 bases. Germline V gene data show CDR1 as ENHRY and CDR2 as SYGVKD. The CDR3, as DNA: TGTGCCATCAGTGGGGCCCGTGGGAAGACAGAGCAGTTCTTC. As protein: CAISGARGKTEQFF.

The chain employs TRBV29-1 and TRBJ2-7; D may be TRBD1 (6 bases). Germline lookup yields CDR1 SQVTM and CDR2 ANQGSEA. The CDR3 extends over 12 amino acids. Trimming stripped 3 bases from V and 3 bases from J, with 9 bases between. The CDR3 DNA is TGCAGCGTTGAGTTAGGGGGCTACGAGCAGTACTTC. It encodes CSVELGGYEQYF.

The chain combines TRBV27 with TRBJ1-5; D is unresolved. The germline gives CDR1 MNHEY, CDR2 SMNVEV (reference sequence). V was clipped by 3 bases and J by 0 bases, with 6 bases between them. The CDR3 consists of 14 residues. CDR3 region: CASSLGSSNQPQHF. In DNA, the CDR3 is TGTGCCAGCAGTTTGGGCAGTAGCAATCAGCCCCAGCATTTT.

The chain joins TRBV28 to TRBJ2-7; TRBD2 matches at 7 bases. This CDR3 is 15 amino acids long. The germline V gene encodes CDR1 MDHEN and CDR2 SYDVKM. With V trimmed by 5 bases and J by 5 bases, 12 bases remained unmatched. The CDR3 loop is CASSPPPRERDEQYF. DNA for the CDR3: TGTGCCAGCAGTCCCCCCCCGCGGGAGCGCGACGAGCAGTACTTC.

The chain couples TRBV11-2 to TRBJ2-2, with D hard to call. V was trimmed by 3 bases and J by 1 base, leaving 15 bases between them. CDR1 is SGHAT and CDR2 is FQNNGV in the germline V gene. CDR3 length: 17 residues. The chain's CDR3 is CASSFFLSRKNTGELFF. The CDR3 DNA reads TGTGCCAGCAGCTTCTTTCTCTCGCGAAAGAACACCGGGGAGCTGTTTTTT.

The CDR3, as DNA: TGTGCCAGCAGCTTGTCAGGGATGGGTACTGAAGCTTTCTTT. Translated, it gives CASSLSGMGTEAFF. V usage is TRBV5-4 and J usage is TRBJ1-1; TRBD1 might be the D (5 bases). The CDR3 is 14 amino acids. Trimming took off 1 base at V and 5 bases at J, with 12 bases between the two ends. Germline CDR1 reads SGHNT; CDR2 reads YYREEE (reference sequence).

The rearrangement uses TRBV5-1 and TRBJ2-1; D may be TRBD1 (5 bases). Germline-derived CDR1 and CDR2 are SGHRS and YFSETQ. The V end was cut by 0 bases, the J end by 10 bases, with 5 bases between. The CDR3 length is 11 residues. CDR3 coding DNA: TGCGCCAGCAGCTTGGCAGGGGAGCAGTTCTTC. Translating gives CASSLAGEQFF.

The chain carries TRBV28 and TRBJ1-2, with TRBD1 as a possible D gene (5 bases). Trimming removed 6 bases at V and 8 bases at J, with 19 bases between. From germline, CDR1 is MDHEN and CDR2 SYDVKM. This CDR3 is 14 amino acids long. CDR3 coding DNA: TGTGCCAGCAGGGAGGGAAGCGGGACCCGGGGCTACACCTTC. Translating it yields CASREGSGTRGYTF.

V is TRBV11-2 and J is TRBJ2-5; 8 nucleotides match TRBD1. Germline V gives CDR1 SGHAT, CDR2 FQNNGV. Trimming at V came to 6 bases and at J to 7 bases, leaving 10 bases not matched to a gene. There are 14 residues in the CDR3. CDR3 bases: TGTGCCAGCAGTTTGACAGGGGATGAGGGGACCCAGTACTTC. This translates into CASSLTGDEGTQYF. The full variable domain, its missing parts supplied by reference TRBV11-2 and TRBJ2-5, is EAGVAQSPRYKIIEKRQSVAFWCNPISGHATLYWYQQILGQGPKLLIQFQNNGVVDDSQLPKDRFSAERLKGVDSTLKIQPAKLEDSAVYLCASSLTGDEGTQYFGPGTRLLVL.

This clone was counted only a few times. This sequence joins TRBV27 and TRBJ2-7; D perhaps matches TRBD2 (6 bases). The germline V and J ends were trimmed by 5 bases and 4 bases, with 21 bases remaining between them. CDR1 and CDR2 from the germline V gene are MNHEY and SMNVEV (reference sequence). The CDR3 is 16 residues long. The CDR3 here is CASSPAEGRPLYEQYF. The DNA for the CDR3 is TGTGCCAGCAGTCCGGCGGAGGGGCGCCCCTTATACGAGCAGTACTTC.

The chain carries TRBV28 and TRBJ1-5; perhaps TRBD1 as D (5 bases). Trimming took 1 base from V and 7 from J, leaving 8 bases between them. CDR1 MDHEN and CDR2 SYDVKM come from the germline V gene. CDR3 length equals 13 residues. CDR3 region: CASSLFRDQPQHF. As DNA, the CDR3 is TGTGCCAGCAGTTTATTCAGGGACCAGCCCCAGCATTTT.

The CDR3 DNA reads as TGTGCCATCAGTGAGCGGACAGGGGCAGAGACCCAGTACTTC. It translates to CAISERTGAETQYF. The V gene is TRBV10-3, the J gene TRBJ2-5; 9 bases match TRBD1. Trimming removed 2 bases from V and 4 bases from J; junction bases left unmatched: 2. The CDR3 has 14 residues. Germline CDR1 is ENHRY and CDR2 is SYGVKD.

This chain connects TRBV29-1 to TRBJ2-5, with 9 bases fitting TRBD2. Looked up from germline, CDR1 is SQVTM and CDR2 is ANQGSEA. This CDR3 region has 13 residues. Trimming at V came to 5 bases and at J to 5 bases, leaving 6 bases not matched to a gene. CDR3: CSVYAGGHETQYF. Written as DNA, the CDR3 is TGCAGCGTTTACGCGGGGGGGCATGAGACCCAGTACTTC.

This chain links TRBV5-4 with TRBJ2-1; 8 bases match TRBD2. From germline, CDR1 is SGHNT and CDR2 YYREEE (reference sequence). V shed 2 bases, J shed 3 bases, and the junction held 7 bases outside the gene matches. This CDR3 has 16 residues. The CDR3: CASSFHLAGDYNEQFF. The CDR3 DNA follows: TGTGCCAGCAGCTTCCACCTAGCGGGCGACTACAATGAGCAGTTCTTC.

This rearrangement joins TRBV18 to TRBJ2-7, with 11 bases fitting TRBD2. V trimming: 3 bases; J trimming: 3 bases; junction bases outside the gene matches: 7. Germline V gene sequence: CDR1 KGHSH, CDR2 LQKENI. The CDR3 has 16 residues. The CDR3 spells CASSPPTSGNLYEQYF. CDR3 nucleotide sequence: TGTGCCAGCTCACCCCCGACTAGCGGGAATCTCTACGAGCAGTACTTC.

The chain carries TRBV5-6 and TRBJ1-1; D is undetermined. This CDR3 contains 14 residues. With 4 bases removed from V and 0 bases from J, the gap between germline ends came to 10 bases. CDR1 and CDR2 (germline): SGHDT, YYEEEE. CDR3 sequence (DNA): TGTGCCAGCAGCAACGGGCCCATGAACACTGAAGCTTTCTTT. This gives the protein CASSNGPMNTEAFF. Full variable domain (missing parts from reference TRBV5-6 and TRBJ1-1): DAGVTQSPTHLIKTRGQQVTLRCSPKSGHDTVSWYQQALGQGPQFIFQYYEEEERQRGNFPDRFSGHQFPNYSSELNVNALLLGDSALYLCASSNGPMNTEAFFGQGTRLTVV.

J is TRBJ2-7 and V is TRBV5-1; D gene uncertain. V lost 0 bases, J lost 5 bases, and 9 bases lay in between. CDR3 length equals 13 residues. Germline-derived CDR1 and CDR2 are SGHRS and YFSETQ. This CDR3 reads CASSLEPPNEQYF. CDR3 sequence (DNA): TGCGCCAGCAGCTTGGAGCCGCCGAACGAGCAGTACTTC.

The CDR3 nucleotides are TGTGCCAGCAGCGTAGAGTCTGGCACCACAGATACGCAGTATTTT. Protein product: CASSVESGTTDTQYF. This chain connects TRBV9 to TRBJ2-3; unclear D gene. V was shortened by 0 bases and J by 2 bases, with 10 bases between the two germline ends. Germline V gives CDR1 SGDLS, CDR2 YYNGEE. The CDR3 has 15 amino acids.

The rearrangement links TRBV6-6 to TRBJ2-1; the D gene is possibly TRBD1 (6 bases). The CDR3 covers 13 residues. Germline loops: CDR1 MNHNY, CDR2 SVGAGI (reference sequence). V was shortened by 7 bases and J by 5 bases, with 12 bases between the two germline ends. The CDR3 DNA follows: TGTGCCAGCACAACAGGGCCTGACAATGAGCAGTTCTTC. The encoded protein is CASTTGPDNEQFF.

Only a few counts were recorded for this clone. V and J are TRBV10-2 and TRBJ2-7; the D is unclear. Germline V lookup: CDR1 WSHSY, CDR2 SAAADI. Trimming cost V 4 bases and J 3 bases, with 13 bases left between them. The CDR3 sequence is 14 residues long. CDR3 DNA: TGCGCCAGCAGTGGTGAGAGAACAGTCTACGAGCAGTACTTC. Translated: CASSGERTVYEQYF.